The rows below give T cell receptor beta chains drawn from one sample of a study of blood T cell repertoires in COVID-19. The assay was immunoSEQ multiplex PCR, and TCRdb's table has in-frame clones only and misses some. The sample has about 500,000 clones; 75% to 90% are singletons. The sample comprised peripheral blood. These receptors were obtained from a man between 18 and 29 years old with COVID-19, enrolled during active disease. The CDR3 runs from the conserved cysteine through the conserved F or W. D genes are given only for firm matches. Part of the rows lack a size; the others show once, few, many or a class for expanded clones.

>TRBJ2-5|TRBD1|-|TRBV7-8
CASSSDRAETQYF
TGTGCCAGCAGCTCGGACAGGGCAGAGACCCAGTACTTC
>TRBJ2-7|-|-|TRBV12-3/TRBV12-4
CASSLARSEQYF
TGTGCCAGCAGTTTAGCGCGTTCCGAGCAGTACTTC
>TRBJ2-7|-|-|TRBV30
CAWSLSGEQYF
TGTGCCTGGAGTCTTAGCGGCGAGCAGTACTTC
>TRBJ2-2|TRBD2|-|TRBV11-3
CASSLGLAGGRTGELFF
TGTGCCAGCAGCTTAGGACTAGCGGGAGGAAGAACCGGGGAGCTGTTTTTT
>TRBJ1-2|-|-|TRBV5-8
CATPLVLYYGYTF
TGTGCCACCCCCCTCGTATTGTACTATGGCTACACCTTC
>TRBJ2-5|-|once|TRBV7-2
CASSLEAGEETQYF
TGTGCCAGCAGCTTAGAGGCAGGGGAAGAGACCCAGTACTTC
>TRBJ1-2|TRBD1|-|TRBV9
CASSVAGTGIPYGYTF
TGTGCCAGCAGCGTAGCTGGGACAGGGATTCCCTATGGCTACACCTTC
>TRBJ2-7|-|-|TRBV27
CASSYRQSYEQYF
TGTGCCAGCAGTTACAGGCAAAGCTACGAGCAGTACTTC
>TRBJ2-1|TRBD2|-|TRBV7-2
CASSILAGALNEQFF
TGTGCCAGCAGCATCCTAGCGGGAGCCCTCAATGAGCAGTTCTTC
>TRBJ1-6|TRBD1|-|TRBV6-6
CASSYPRTGDSPLHF
TGTGCCAGCAGTTACCCAAGGACAGGGGATTCACCCCTCCACTTT
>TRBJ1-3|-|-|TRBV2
CASSRAQGDGNTIYF
TGTGCCAGCAGCCGCGCCCAGGGTGACGGAAACACCATATATTTT
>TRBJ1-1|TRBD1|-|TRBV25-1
CASSVGQPLDTEAFF
TGTGCCAGCAGTGTGGGACAGCCACTCGACACTGAAGCTTTCTTT
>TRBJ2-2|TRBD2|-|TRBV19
CASGGASGGTGELFF
TGTGCCAGTGGAGGGGCTAGCGGGGGAACCGGGGAGCTGTTTTTT
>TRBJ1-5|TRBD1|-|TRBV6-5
CASSLAGGNQPQHF
TGTGCCAGCAGTCTCGCAGGGGGGAATCAGCCCCAGCATTTT
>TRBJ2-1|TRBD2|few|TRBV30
CAWVRGTSLHNEQFF
TGTGCCTGGGTTAGGGGGACTAGTTTACACAATGAGCAGTTCTTC
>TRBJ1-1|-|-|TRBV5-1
CASSSRGDGTEAFF
TGCGCCAGCAGCTCCCGCGGGGATGGGACTGAAGCTTTCTTT
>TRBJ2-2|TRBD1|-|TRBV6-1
CASSERLRGLAGELFF
TGTGCCAGCAGTGAAAGGTTGAGGGGGCTGGCCGGGGAGCTGTTTTTT
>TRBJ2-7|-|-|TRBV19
CASTSAYEQYF
TGTGCCAGTACTTCCGCCTACGAGCAGTACTTC
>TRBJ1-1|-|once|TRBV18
CASSAKGGTEAFF
TGTGCCAGCTCGGCGAAGGGGGGGACTGAAGCTTTCTTT
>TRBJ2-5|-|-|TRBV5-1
CASSRGDQMGETQYF
TGCGCCAGCAGTCGCGGGGATCAAATGGGAGAGACCCAGTACTTC
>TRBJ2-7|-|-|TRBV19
CASSIDPTFPYEQYF
TGTGCCAGTAGTATAGATCCGACATTTCCCTACGAGCAGTACTTC
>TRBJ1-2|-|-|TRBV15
CATSRDLQGYGYTF
TGTGCCACCAGCAGAGATCTCCAGGGCTATGGCTACACCTTC
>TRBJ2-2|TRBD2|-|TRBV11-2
CASSWRGGRDTGELFF
TGTGCCAGCAGCTGGCGGGGGGGCCGGGACACCGGGGAGCTGTTTTTT
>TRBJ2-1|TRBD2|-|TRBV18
CASSPPGLAGINEQFF
TGTGCCAGCTCACCTCCGGGACTAGCGGGGATTAATGAGCAGTTCTTC
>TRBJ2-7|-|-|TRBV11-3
CASSADRYEQYF
TGTGCCAGCAGCGCGGACAGATACGAGCAGTACTTC
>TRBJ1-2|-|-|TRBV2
CASGGQFNYGYTF
TGTGCCAGCGGTGGACAGTTTAACTATGGCTACACCTTC
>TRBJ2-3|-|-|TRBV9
CASSAGLGGADTQYF
TGTGCCAGCAGCGCAGGACTGGGGGGAGCAGATACGCAGTATTTT
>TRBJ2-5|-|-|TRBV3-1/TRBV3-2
CASSQDWDYQETQYF
TGTGCCAGCAGCCAAGATTGGGACTACCAAGAGACCCAGTACTTC
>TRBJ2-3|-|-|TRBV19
CASRQGRRGTDTQYF
TGTGCCAGTAGACAGGGCCGACGGGGCACAGATACGCAGTATTTT
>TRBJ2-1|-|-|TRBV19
CASSIRRESYNEQFF
TGTGCCAGTAGTATAAGGCGGGAATCCTACAATGAGCAGTTCTTC
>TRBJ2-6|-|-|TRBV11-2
CASSLDGGIRTGANVLTF
TGTGCCAGCAGCTTAGATGGTGGCATCCGTACTGGGGCCAACGTCCTGACTTTC
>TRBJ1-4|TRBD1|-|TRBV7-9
CASSRRQGQANEKLFF
TGTGCCAGCAGCCGTAGACAGGGTCAGGCTAATGAAAAACTGTTTTTT
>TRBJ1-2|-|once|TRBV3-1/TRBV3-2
CASSQKGAGGYTF
TGTGCCAGCAGCCAAAAAGGGGCCGGTGGCTACACCTTC
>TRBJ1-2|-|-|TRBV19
CASSVSGALSGYTF
TGTGCCAGTAGTGTCTCAGGGGCGCTCAGTGGCTACACCTTC
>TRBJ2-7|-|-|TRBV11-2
CASSFDIEVAYEQYF
TGTGCCAGCAGCTTTGACATAGAAGTAGCCTACGAGCAGTACTTC
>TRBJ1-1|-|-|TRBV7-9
CASSSSVGPEAFF
TGTGCCAGCAGTTCCAGCGTAGGCCCTGAAGCTTTCTTT
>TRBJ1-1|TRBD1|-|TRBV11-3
CASSTQGRVGAFF
TGTGCCAGCAGCACACAGGGGCGAGTAGGAGCTTTCTTT
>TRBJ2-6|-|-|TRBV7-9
CAFNAGPNRSGANVLTF
TGTGCCTTCAACGCGGGACCCAATCGCTCTGGGGCCAACGTCCTGACTTTC
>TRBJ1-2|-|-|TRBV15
CATSRGAYGYTF
TGTGCCACCAGCAGGGGGGCCTATGGCTACACCTTC
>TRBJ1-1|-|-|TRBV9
CASSAGTTEAFF
TGTGCCAGCAGCGCAGGTACGACTGAAGCTTTCTTT
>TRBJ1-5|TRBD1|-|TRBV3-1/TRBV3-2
CASSQEETGEEPNQPQHF
TGTGCCAGCAGCCAAGAAGAGACAGGGGAAGAGCCCAATCAGCCCCAGCATTTT
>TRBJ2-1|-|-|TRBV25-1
CASSGIGVSSYNEQFF
TGTGCCAGCAGTGGGATCGGAGTTAGCTCCTACAATGAGCAGTTCTTC
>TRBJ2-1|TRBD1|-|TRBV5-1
CASSWPRGRGTYNEQFF
TGCGCCAGCAGCTGGCCCAGGGGGCGAGGAACCTACAATGAGCAGTTCTTC
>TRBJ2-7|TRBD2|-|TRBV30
CAWSEYSGSRYEQYF
TGTGCCTGGAGTGAATATAGCGGGAGCCGTTACGAGCAGTACTTC
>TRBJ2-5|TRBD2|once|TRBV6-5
CASSLGLAGQETQYF
TGTGCCAGCAGTTTGGGACTAGCGGGACAAGAGACCCAGTACTTC
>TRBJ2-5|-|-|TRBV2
CASSESRSQETQYF
TGTGCCAGCAGTGAGTCGCGGAGCCAAGAGACCCAGTACTTC
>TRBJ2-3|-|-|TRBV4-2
CASSPGGTSTDTQYF
TGTGCCAGCAGCCCCGGGGGAACTAGCACAGATACGCAGTATTTT
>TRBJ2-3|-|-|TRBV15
CATSRDRGRDTQYF
TGTGCCACCAGCAGAGATCGAGGGAGGGATACGCAGTATTTT
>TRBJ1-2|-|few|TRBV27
CASSRNNRAHGYTF
TGTGCCAGCAGTCGCAATAACAGGGCCCATGGCTACACCTTC
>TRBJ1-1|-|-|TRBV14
CASSPSTGLNTEAFF
TGTGCCAGCAGCCCATCGACAGGTCTGAACACTGAAGCTTTCTTT